The rows below give T cell receptor beta chains drawn from one sample of a study of blood T cell repertoires in COVID-19. TCRdb keeps only in-frame clones here, not all; method: immunoSEQ multiplex PCR. The data show 200,000 to 250,000 clones, 65% to 80% seen once. Material for sequencing was peripheral blood. The origin of the receptors is a middle-aged woman with active or convalescent COVID-19. Both conserved end residues are part of each CDR3. Each record gives: J gene, V gene, D gene, clone size, CDR3 protein, CDR3 DNA. The D gene is left open where the match is weak. Only part of the rows carry a size: once, few, many, or a class if the clone is expanded.

>TRBJ1-2|TRBV6-5|TRBD1|.
CASSPDREGYTF
TGTGCCAGCAGTCCCGACAGGGAGGGCTACACCTTC
>TRBJ1-5|TRBV2|.|.
CASTRQGNQPQHF
TGTGCCAGCACCAGGCAAGGCAATCAGCCCCAGCATTTT
>TRBJ1-1|TRBV19|.|.
CASSLFSQGAEAFF
TGTGCCAGTAGTCTTTTCTCACAGGGAGCTGAAGCTTTCTTT
>TRBJ1-5|TRBV30|TRBD1|.
CAWRRGYDRGNQPQHF
TGTGCCTGGAGAAGAGGATATGACAGGGGGAATCAGCCCCAGCATTTT
>TRBJ1-1|TRBV19|.|.
CASSVQGNTEAFF
TGTGCCAGTAGCGTTCAGGGGAACACTGAAGCTTTCTTT
>TRBJ1-1|TRBV4-2|.|.
CASSQDRSEAFF
TGTGCCAGCAGCCAAGATCGGAGTGAAGCTTTCTTT
>TRBJ1-1|TRBV2|.|.
CASSRAWNTEAFF
TGTGCCAGCAGTCGTGCGTGGAACACTGAAGCTTTCTTT
>TRBJ2-7|TRBV12-3/TRBV12-4|.|.
CASSLRVGAEQYF
TGTGCCAGCAGCTTGCGAGTTGGGGCCGAGCAGTACTTC
>TRBJ1-5|TRBV4-1|TRBD1|.
CASSQGARGSNQPQHF
TGCGCCAGCAGTCAGGGGGCCCGAGGGAGCAATCAGCCCCAGCATTTT
>TRBJ1-3|TRBV28|.|.
CATRESLAGNTIYF
TGTGCCACCAGAGAGTCGTTGGCTGGAAACACCATATATTTT
>TRBJ1-4|TRBV28|.|.
CASSLFQEKLFF
TGTGCCAGCAGTTTATTCCAAGAAAAACTGTTTTTT
>TRBJ2-5|TRBV19|TRBD1|.
CASSSRDRIQETQYF
TGTGCCAGTAGTAGCCGGGACAGGATTCAAGAGACCCAGTACTTC
>TRBJ1-6|TRBV5-1|TRBD1|.
CASSLEGAPDSPLHF
TGCGCCAGCAGCTTGGAGGGGGCGCCGGATTCACCCCTCCACTTT
>TRBJ1-2|TRBV15|.|.
CATSRDLGDGYTF
TGTGCCACCAGCAGAGACCTAGGAGATGGCTACACCTTC
>TRBJ2-5|TRBV2|TRBD1|once
CASSETGVQETQYF
TGTGCCAGCAGTGAAACAGGGGTACAAGAGACCCAGTACTTC
>TRBJ2-6|TRBV15|.|.
CATSRATAGANVLTF
TGTGCCACCAGCAGAGCTACTGCTGGGGCCAACGTCCTGACTTTC
>TRBJ1-5|TRBV5-6|.|.
CASSFQARESNQPQHF
TGTGCCAGCAGCTTTCAGGCCAGGGAAAGCAATCAGCCCCAGCATTTT
>TRBJ2-2|TRBV10-3|TRBD1|.
CAIRAGQGPLPNTGELFF
TGTGCCATCAGGGCGGGACAGGGGCCCCTCCCGAACACCGGGGAGCTGTTTTTT
>TRBJ2-7|TRBV5-1|TRBD1|once
CASSLVTGGAEQYF
TGCGCCAGCAGCTTGGTGACAGGGGGAGCTGAGCAGTACTTC
>TRBJ2-3|TRBV6-2/TRBV6-3|TRBD1|.
CASSPDRDLGTDTQYF
TGTGCCAGCAGTCCCGACAGGGACCTAGGGACAGATACGCAGTATTTT
>TRBJ1-3|TRBV2|.|.
CASSESQGSGNTIYF
TGTGCCAGCAGTGAAAGCCAGGGAAGTGGAAACACCATATATTTT
>TRBJ1-1|TRBV19|TRBD1|.
CASSPLTGFVMNTEAFF
TGTGCCAGTAGTCCGCTGACAGGGTTCGTCATGAACACTGAAGCTTTCTTT
>TRBJ2-1|TRBV11-2|TRBD2|.
CASSLAGGSYNEQFF
TGTGCCAGCAGCTTGGCGGGGGGCTCCTACAATGAGCAGTTCTTC
>TRBJ1-1|TRBV11-3|.|.
CASSLDSVNTEAFF
TGTGCCAGCAGCTTAGATTCGGTGAACACTGAAGCTTTCTTT
>TRBJ1-4|TRBV15|TRBD1|.
CATSRGLTGARANEKLFF
TGTGCCACCAGCAGGGGGCTGACAGGGGCTAGGGCTAATGAAAAACTGTTTTTT
>TRBJ1-1|TRBV5-1|TRBD1|.
CASSLQGGGAEAFF
TGCGCCAGCAGCTTGCAGGGGGGAGGCGCTGAAGCTTTCTTT
>TRBJ2-5|TRBV5-4|TRBD2|.
CASSLGSSGLGRETQYF
TGTGCCAGCAGCTTGGGTTCTAGCGGCCTAGGGCGAGAGACCCAGTACTTC
>TRBJ1-2|TRBV18|.|.
CASSPAGKAIYGYTF
TGTGCCAGCTCACCCGCAGGGAAGGCAATCTATGGCTACACCTTC
>TRBJ2-3|TRBV30|.|.
CAWSNGLRGGGTDTQYF
TGTGCCTGGAGTAACGGGTTGCGGGGAGGTGGTACAGATACGCAGTATTTT
>TRBJ1-2|TRBV18|TRBD1|.
CASSPPGQGGYGYTF
TGTGCCAGCTCACCCCCTGGACAGGGTGGCTATGGCTACACCTTC
>TRBJ1-3|TRBV19|.|.
CASSVSDSSGNTIYF
TGTGCCAGTAGTGTATCGGACAGCTCTGGAAACACCATATATTTT
>TRBJ2-5|TRBV7-7|TRBD2|.
CASSLGGTSGAKETQYF
TGTGCCAGCAGCTTAGGGGGGACTAGCGGGGCCAAAGAGACCCAGTACTTC
>TRBJ2-1|TRBV19|.|.
CASSRDTGSIEQFF
TGTGCCAGTAGTAGGGATACGGGGTCTATAGAGCAGTTCTTC
>TRBJ1-5|TRBV2|.|many
CASEAQPNQPQHF
TGTGCCAGCGAGGCGCAGCCCAATCAGCCCCAGCATTTT
>TRBJ2-5|TRBV14|TRBD2|.
CASSPKGLAGGRETQYF
TGTGCCAGCAGCCCAAAGGGACTAGCGGGGGGTCGGGAGACCCAGTACTTC
>TRBJ2-6|TRBV5-1|.|few
CASSSSGSGANVLTF
TGCGCCAGCAGCTCTTCAGGGTCTGGGGCCAACGTCCTGACTTTC
>TRBJ1-1|TRBV27|.|.
CASSLAGNTEAFF
TGTGCCAGCAGTTTGGCAGGGAACACTGAAGCTTTCTTT
>TRBJ1-2|TRBV5-1|.|.
CASSPSRGSYGYTF
TGCGCCAGCAGCCCCAGCCGGGGGTCCTATGGCTACACCTTC
>TRBJ2-4|TRBV28|.|.
CASSFRVGGNIQYF
TGTGCCAGCAGTTTTCGTGTAGGAGGGAACATTCAGTACTTC
>TRBJ2-5|TRBV11-2|.|.
CASSLDGQRSETQYF
TGTGCCAGCAGCTTAGATGGGCAGCGGTCAGAGACCCAGTACTTC
>TRBJ2-5|TRBV5-1|TRBD2|.
CASSSTSGNQETQYF
TGCGCCAGCAGTTCGACTAGCGGAAATCAAGAGACCCAGTACTTC
>TRBJ2-1|TRBV5-6|TRBD2|.
CASSWGLRLIPQKERQFF
TGTGCCAGCAGCTGGGGACTACGTCTTATCCCTCAAAAGGAGAGGCAGTTCTTC
>TRBJ1-2|TRBV6-1|TRBD1|.
CASSEPGTDRDGYTF
TGTGCCAGCAGTGAGCCCGGGACGGACAGGGATGGCTACACCTTC
>TRBJ2-5|TRBV10-3|TRBD2|once
CAISQFTSGVRETQYF
TGTGCCATCAGCCAATTTACTAGCGGGGTACGAGAGACCCAGTACTTC
>TRBJ1-4|TRBV24-1|TRBD1|.
CATSDATGTESNEKLFF
TGTGCCACCAGTGATGCTACAGGGACAGAGTCTAATGAAAAACTGTTTTTT
>TRBJ2-3|TRBV3-1/TRBV3-2|.|.
CASRGSGADTQYF
TGTGCCAGCAGAGGGTCGGGGGCAGATACGCAGTATTTT
>TRBJ1-1|TRBV6-5|TRBD1|.
CASPDRGRAFF
TGTGCCAGCCCAGACAGGGGGCGAGCTTTCTTT
>TRBJ1-5|TRBV10-3|.|.
CAISESGGNQPQHF
TGTGCCATCAGTGAGTCTGGAGGTAATCAGCCCCAGCATTTT
>TRBJ2-2|TRBV10-1|.|.
CASSERQVGGELFF
TGCGCCAGCAGTGAGCGACAGGTTGGCGGGGAGCTGTTTTTT
>TRBJ1-6|TRBV4-2|.|.
CASSQAVSLLLHF
TGTGCCAGCAGCCAAGCTGTGTCCCTTCTCCTCCACTTT
>TRBJ1-6|TRBV5-1|TRBD1|.
CASSDRDGDSPLHF
TGCGCCAGCAGCGACAGGGACGGGGATTCACCCCTCCACTTT
>TRBJ2-5|TRBV19|TRBD2|.
CASSIRLAGYQETQYF
TGTGCCAGTAGTATCCGACTAGCGGGGTACCAAGAGACCCAGTACTTC
>TRBJ1-5|TRBV28|.|.
CASSRGISNQPQHF
TGTGCCAGCAGTAGGGGGATCAGCAATCAGCCCCAGCATTTT